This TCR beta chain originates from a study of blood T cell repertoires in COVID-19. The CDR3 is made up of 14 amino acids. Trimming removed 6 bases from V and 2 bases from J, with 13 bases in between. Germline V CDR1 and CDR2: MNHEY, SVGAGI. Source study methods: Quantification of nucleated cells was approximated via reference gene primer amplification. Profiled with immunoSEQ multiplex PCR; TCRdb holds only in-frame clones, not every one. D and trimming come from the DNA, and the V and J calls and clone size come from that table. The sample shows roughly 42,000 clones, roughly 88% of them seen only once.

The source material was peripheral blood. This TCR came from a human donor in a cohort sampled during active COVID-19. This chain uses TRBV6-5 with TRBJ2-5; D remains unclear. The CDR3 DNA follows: TGTGCCAGCAGGAGGTTAATGAGGCAAGAGACCCAGTACTTC. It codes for CASRRLMRQETQYF.